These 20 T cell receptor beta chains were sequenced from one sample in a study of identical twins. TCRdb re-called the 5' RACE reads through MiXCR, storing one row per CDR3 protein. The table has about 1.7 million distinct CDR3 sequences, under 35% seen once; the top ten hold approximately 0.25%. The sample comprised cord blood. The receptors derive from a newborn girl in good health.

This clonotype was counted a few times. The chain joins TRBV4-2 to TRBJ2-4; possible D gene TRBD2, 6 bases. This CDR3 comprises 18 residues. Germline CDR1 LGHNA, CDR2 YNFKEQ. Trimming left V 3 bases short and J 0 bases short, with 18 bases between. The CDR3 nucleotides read TGTGCCAGCAGCCAGGGAAGGGACTTCGATCTAGCCAAAAACATTCAGTACTTC. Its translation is CASSQGRDFDLAKNIQYF.

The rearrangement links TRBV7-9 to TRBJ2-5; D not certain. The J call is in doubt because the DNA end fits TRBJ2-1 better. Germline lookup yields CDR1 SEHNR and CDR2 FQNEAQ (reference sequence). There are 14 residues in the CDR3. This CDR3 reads CASSQTAYQETQFF. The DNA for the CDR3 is TGTGCCAGCAGTCAAACAGCGTACCAAGAGACCCAGTTCTTC.

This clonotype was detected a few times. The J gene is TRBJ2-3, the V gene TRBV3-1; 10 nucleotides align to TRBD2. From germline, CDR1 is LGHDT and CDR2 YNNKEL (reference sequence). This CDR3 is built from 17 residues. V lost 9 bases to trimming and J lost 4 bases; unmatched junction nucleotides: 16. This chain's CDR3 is CASRGPAGGRGSDTQYF. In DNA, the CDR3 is TGTGCCAGTCGAGGCCCAGCGGGGGGGCGAGGCTCAGATACGCAGTATTTT.

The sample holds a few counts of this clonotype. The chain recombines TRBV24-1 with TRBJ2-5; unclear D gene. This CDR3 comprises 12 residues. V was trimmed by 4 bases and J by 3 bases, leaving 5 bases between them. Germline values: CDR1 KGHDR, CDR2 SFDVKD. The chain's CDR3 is CATSEREETQYF. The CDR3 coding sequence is TGTGCCACCAGTGAACGGGAAGAGACCCAGTACTTC.

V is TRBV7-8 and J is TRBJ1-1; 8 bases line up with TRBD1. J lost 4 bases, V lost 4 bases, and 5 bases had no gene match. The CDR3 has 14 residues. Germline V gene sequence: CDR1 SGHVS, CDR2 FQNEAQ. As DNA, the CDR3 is TGTGCCAGCAGCTCCGAGGACAGGGCCACTGAAGCTTTCTTT. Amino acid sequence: CASSSEDRATEAFF. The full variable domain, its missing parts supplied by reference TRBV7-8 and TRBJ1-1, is GAGVSQSPRYKVAKRGQDVALRCDPISGHVSLFWYQQALGQGPEFLTYFQNEAQLDKSGLPSDRFFAERPEGSVSTLKIQRTQQEDSAVYLCASSSEDRATEAFFGQGTRLTVV.

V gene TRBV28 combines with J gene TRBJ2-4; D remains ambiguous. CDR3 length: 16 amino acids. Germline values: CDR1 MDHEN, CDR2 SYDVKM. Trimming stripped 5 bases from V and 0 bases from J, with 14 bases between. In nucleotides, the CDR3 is TGTGCCAGCAGTACCCAGGATTGGGAAGCCAAAAACATTCAGTACTTC. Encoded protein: CASSTQDWEAKNIQYF.

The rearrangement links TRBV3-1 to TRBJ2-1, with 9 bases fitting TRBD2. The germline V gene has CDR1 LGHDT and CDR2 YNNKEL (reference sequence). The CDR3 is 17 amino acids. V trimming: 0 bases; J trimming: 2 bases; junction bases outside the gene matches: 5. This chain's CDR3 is CASSQDGRGGPYNEQFF. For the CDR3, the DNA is TGTGCCAGCAGCCAAGATGGGCGGGGGGGACCCTACAATGAGCAGTTCTTC.

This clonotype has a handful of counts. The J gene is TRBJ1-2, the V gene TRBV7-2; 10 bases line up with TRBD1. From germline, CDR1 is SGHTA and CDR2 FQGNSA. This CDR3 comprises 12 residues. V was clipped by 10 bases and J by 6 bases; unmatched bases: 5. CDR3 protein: CATRDRGDGYTF. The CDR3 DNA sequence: TGTGCCACTAGGGACAGGGGAGATGGCTACACCTTC.

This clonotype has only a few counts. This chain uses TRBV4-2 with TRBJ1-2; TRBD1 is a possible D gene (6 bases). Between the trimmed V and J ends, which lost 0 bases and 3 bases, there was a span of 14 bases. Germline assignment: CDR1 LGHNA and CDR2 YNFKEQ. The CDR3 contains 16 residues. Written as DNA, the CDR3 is TGTGCCAGCAGCCAAGATTATCCGGGGGGCCACTATGGCTACACCTTC. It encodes CASSQDYPGGHYGYTF.

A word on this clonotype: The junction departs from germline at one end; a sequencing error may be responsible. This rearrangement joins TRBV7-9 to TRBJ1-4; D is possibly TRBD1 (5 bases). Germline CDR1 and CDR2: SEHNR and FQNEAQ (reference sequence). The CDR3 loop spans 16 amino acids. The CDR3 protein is CACSLALNRPNEKLFF. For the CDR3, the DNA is TGTGCCTGCAGCTTAGCGCTAAACAGGCCTAATGAAAAACTGTTTTTT.

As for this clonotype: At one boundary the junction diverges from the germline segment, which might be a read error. DNA for the CDR3: TGTGCCAGCAGACCCCTCTCCTACGAGCGGTACTTC. Residues: CASRPLSYERYF. V usage is TRBV2 and J usage is TRBJ2-7; D gene ambiguous. This CDR3 comprises 12 residues. From germline, CDR1 is SNHLY and CDR2 FYNNEI.

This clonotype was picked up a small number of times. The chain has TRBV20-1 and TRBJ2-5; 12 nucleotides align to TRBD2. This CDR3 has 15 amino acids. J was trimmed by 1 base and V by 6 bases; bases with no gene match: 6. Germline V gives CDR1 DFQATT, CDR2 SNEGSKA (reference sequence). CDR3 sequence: CSALRLAGVQETQYF. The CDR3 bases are TGCAGTGCGCTCAGACTAGCGGGGGTCCAAGAGACCCAGTACTTC.

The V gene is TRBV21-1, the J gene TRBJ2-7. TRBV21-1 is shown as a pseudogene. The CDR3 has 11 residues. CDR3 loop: CASYPHYEQYF. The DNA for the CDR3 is TGTGCCAGCTATCCCCACTACGAGCAGTACTTC.

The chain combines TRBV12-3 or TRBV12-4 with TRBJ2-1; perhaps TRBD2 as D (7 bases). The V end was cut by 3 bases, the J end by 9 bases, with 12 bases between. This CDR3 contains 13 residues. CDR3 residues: CASSLSGGVEQFF. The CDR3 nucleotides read TGTGCCAGCAGTTTGTCGGGGGGCGTTGAGCAGTTCTTC.

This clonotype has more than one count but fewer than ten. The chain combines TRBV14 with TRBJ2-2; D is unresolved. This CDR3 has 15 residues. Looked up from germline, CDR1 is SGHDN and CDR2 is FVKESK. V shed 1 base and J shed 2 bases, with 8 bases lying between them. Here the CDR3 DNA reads TGTGCCAGCAGCCAAGGGAGACTCAACACCGGGGAGCTGTTTTTT. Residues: CASSQGRLNTGELFF.

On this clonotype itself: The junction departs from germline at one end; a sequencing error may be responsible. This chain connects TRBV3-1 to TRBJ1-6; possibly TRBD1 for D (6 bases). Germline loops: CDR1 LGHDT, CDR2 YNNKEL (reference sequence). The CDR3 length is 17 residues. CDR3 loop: CASSQGQRDTAHSPPHF. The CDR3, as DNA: TGTGCCAGCAGCCAGGGGCAACGGGACACAGCTCATTCACCCCCCCACTTT.

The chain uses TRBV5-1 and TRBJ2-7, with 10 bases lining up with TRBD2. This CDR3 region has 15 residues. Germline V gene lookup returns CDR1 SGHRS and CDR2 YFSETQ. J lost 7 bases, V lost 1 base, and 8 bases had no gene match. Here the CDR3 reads CASSLTSGNYNEQYF. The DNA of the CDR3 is TGCGCCAGCAGCTTGACTAGCGGGAACTACAATGAGCAGTACTTC.

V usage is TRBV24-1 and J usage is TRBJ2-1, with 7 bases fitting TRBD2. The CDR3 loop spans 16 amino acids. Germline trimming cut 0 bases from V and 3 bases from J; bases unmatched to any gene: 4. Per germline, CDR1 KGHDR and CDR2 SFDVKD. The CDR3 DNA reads TGTGCCACCAGTGATTTGAGCGGGAAGAGCTACAATGAGCAGTTCTTC. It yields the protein CATSDLSGKSYNEQFF.

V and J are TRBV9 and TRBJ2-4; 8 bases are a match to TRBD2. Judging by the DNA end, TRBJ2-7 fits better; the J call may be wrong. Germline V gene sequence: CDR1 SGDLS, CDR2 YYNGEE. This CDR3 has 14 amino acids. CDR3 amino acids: CASSVTGGPYEQYF. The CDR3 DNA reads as TGTGCCAGCAGCGTTACGGGAGGGCCGTACGAGCAGTACTTC.

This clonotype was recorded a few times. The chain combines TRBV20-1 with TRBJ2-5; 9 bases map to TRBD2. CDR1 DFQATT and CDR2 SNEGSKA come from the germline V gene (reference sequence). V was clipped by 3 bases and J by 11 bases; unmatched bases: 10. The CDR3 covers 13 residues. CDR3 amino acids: CSASLREGWEQYF. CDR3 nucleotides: TGCAGTGCTAGCTTGCGGGAGGGCTGGGAGCAGTACTTC.